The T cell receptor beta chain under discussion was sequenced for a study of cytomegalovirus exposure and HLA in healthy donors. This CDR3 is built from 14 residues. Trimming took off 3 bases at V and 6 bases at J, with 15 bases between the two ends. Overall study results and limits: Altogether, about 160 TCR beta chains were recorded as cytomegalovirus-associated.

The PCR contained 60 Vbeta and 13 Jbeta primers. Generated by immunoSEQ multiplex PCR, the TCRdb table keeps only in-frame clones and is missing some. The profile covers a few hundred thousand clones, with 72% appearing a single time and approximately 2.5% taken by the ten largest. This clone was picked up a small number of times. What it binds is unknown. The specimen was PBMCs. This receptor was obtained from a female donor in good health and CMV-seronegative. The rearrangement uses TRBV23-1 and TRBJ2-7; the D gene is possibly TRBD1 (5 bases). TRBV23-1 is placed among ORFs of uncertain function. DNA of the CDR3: TGCGCCAGCAGTCAGCGACAGTCCCCTCTCGAGCAGTACTTC. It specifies CASSQRQSPLEQYF.